The 7 T cell receptor beta chains reported below all come from one sample, sequenced in a study of shared clonotypes between healthy human individuals. Sequencing used immunoSEQ multiplex PCR; TCRdb keeps in-frame clones, though not all of them. Of around 2,000,000 clones listed, 95% are singletons. The sequencing sample was made of naive CD4+ T cells sorted from blood. Specified subset: CD45RA+ positively selected. Receptors originate from a man aged 18 to 35 in good health.

Notes on this clone: The same CDR3 also results from other DNA sequences found in this sample. The rearrangement uses TRBV5-1 and TRBJ1-1; the match to TRBD1 covers 7 bases. V trimming: 4 bases; J trimming: 4 bases; junction bases outside the gene matches: 7. The V gene's germline CDR1 is SGHRS and CDR2 YFSETQ. The CDR3 is 14 residues long. In DNA form, the CDR3 reads TGCGCCAGCAGCCTAGACAGGGTTGGCACTGAAGCTTTCTTT. Translation gives CASSLDRVGTEAFF. The variable domain in full, with the rest retrieved from reference TRBV5-1 and TRBJ1-1, is KAGVTQTPRYLIKTRGQQVTLSCSPISGHRSVSWYQQTPGQGLQFLFEYFSETQRNKGNFPGRFSGRQFSNSRSEMNVSTLELGDSALYLCASSLDRVGTEAFFGQGTRLTVV.

The chain carries TRBV19 and TRBJ1-1; D is perhaps TRBD1 (6 bases). Trimming pared 5 bases from V and 6 bases from J, leaving 13 bases between. CDR1 is LNHDA, CDR2 SQIVND, per germline (reference sequence). The CDR3 is made up of 13 amino acids. DNA for the CDR3: TGTGCCAGTAGTTCAGGACAGAGCGCTGAAGCTTTCTTT. Its protein product is CASSSGQSAEAFF.

V is TRBV6-1 and J is TRBJ2-1, with D unresolved. CDR1 is MNHNS and CDR2 is SASEGT in the germline V gene. The CDR3 runs to 12 residues. Trimming shortened V by 2 bases and J by 7 bases, and 6 bases separated the two germline ends. The CDR3 DNA reads TGTGCCAGCAGTGAAATGGGGAATGAGCAGTTCTTC. Translating it yields CASSEMGNEQFF.

The chain joins TRBV9 to TRBJ2-1, with 8 bases fitting TRBD2. This CDR3 is 17 amino acids long. Looked up from germline, CDR1 is SGDLS and CDR2 is YYNGEE. The trim removed 3 bases at V and 3 bases at J, leaving 11 bases unmatched. The DNA of the CDR3 is TGTGCCAGCAGCGGAGGCCCGGGCGGGAGGCTCTACAATGAGCAGTTCTTC. It yields the protein CASSGGPGGRLYNEQFF.

The chain combines TRBV7-2 with TRBJ1-4, with D unclear. The CDR3 length is 14 residues. CDR1 is SGHTA, CDR2 FQGNSA, per germline. With 2 bases removed from V and 3 bases from J, the gap between germline ends came to 7 bases. For the CDR3, the DNA is TGTGCCAGCAGCTTACGACGTTCTAATGAAAAACTGTTTTTT. Its protein is CASSLRRSNEKLFF.

The chain uses TRBV6-6 and TRBJ1-3; TRBD1 matches at 10 bases. The V segment lost 6 bases and the J segment 4 bases; nucleotides outside the gene matches: 9. Germline CDR1 is MNHNY and CDR2 is SVGAGI (reference sequence). The CDR3 is made up of 16 amino acids. In DNA form, the CDR3 reads TGTGCCAGCAGAACACGAGGACAGGGGGGCGGAAACACCATATATTTT. Its protein product is CASRTRGQGGGNTIYF.

V is TRBV28 and J is TRBJ2-7; no firm D call. The V gene's germline CDR1 is MDHEN and CDR2 SYDVKM. V gave up 6 bases and J gave up 4 bases, with 7 bases separating them. The CDR3 totals 11 residues. The CDR3 bases are TGTGCCAGCAGCACTGTATACGAGCAGTACTTC. It encodes CASSTVYEQYF.